A single T cell receptor beta chain is shown here with its context. What it binds is unknown. This entry belongs to a study of cytomegalovirus exposure and HLA in healthy donors. Profiled with immunoSEQ multiplex PCR; TCRdb holds only in-frame clones, not every one. The sample lists some 65,000 clones, about 94% occurring once. The CDR3 runs to 16 residues. The V segment lost 3 bases and the J segment 0 bases; nucleotides outside the gene matches: 6. Looked up from germline, CDR1 is LGHNA and CDR2 is YNFKEQ. Findings of the study overall: Rare sequences made up most TCRs, while some public TCRs were found in many donors. Reports indicated that the classifier achieved high specificity and sensitivity in diagnosing cytomegalovirus status.

The rearrangement joins TRBV4-2 to TRBJ1-2; 8 positions agree with TRBD1. This TCR derives from a man aged 18-30 years in good health and CMV-seropositive. The sample comprised PBMCs. The CDR3 loop reads CASSHSDRASNYGYTF. The CDR3 DNA follows: TGTGCCAGCAGCCATTCGGACAGGGCGTCTAACTATGGCTACACCTTC.